The 27 T cell receptor beta chains reported below all come from one sample, sequenced in a study of T cells in Graves' hyperthyroidism and ophthalmopathy. RNA transcripts yielded amplified TCR beta CDR3 regions. HTBI primers were the set used in a first-round RT-PCR of the TCR CDR3. One entry per CDR3 protein results from TCRdb running MiXCR on the multiplex PCR reads. The table has some 560,000 distinct CDR3 sequences, around 13% seen once; the top ten hold approximately 15%. The sample taken for sequencing was blood. These receptors originate from a middle-aged woman with Graves' hyperthyroidism.

The chain is built from TRBV6-1 and TRBJ1-3; 9 bases agree with TRBD1. CDR3 length equals 15 residues. From germline, CDR1 is MNHNS and CDR2 SASEGT. The J segment lost 2 bases and the V segment lost 4 bases, leaving 3 bases of the junction unmatched. CDR3 region: CASSARTGAGNTIYF. CDR3 in DNA: TGTGCCAGCAGTGCCCGGACAGGGGCTGGAAACACCATATATTTT.

This clonotype was picked up many times. The V and J genes are TRBV11-2 and TRBJ2-5; D gene uncertain. Trimming took off 0 bases at V and 1 base at J, with 9 bases between the two ends. CDR1 is SGHAT and CDR2 is FQNNGV in the germline V gene. This CDR3 has 15 amino acids. CDR3 in amino acids: CASSLDRVFQETQYF. The CDR3 DNA reads as TGTGCCAGCAGCTTAGATCGGGTTTTCCAAGAGACCCAGTACTTC.

This chain links TRBV28 with TRBJ1-4; 8 nucleotides match TRBD1. There are 16 residues in the CDR3. J was trimmed by 8 bases and V by 6 bases; bases with no gene match: 14. Germline loops: CDR1 MDHEN, CDR2 SYDVKM. The CDR3, as DNA: TGTGCCAGCAGGCCTTCTGATCAGGGGGCTGGGGAAAAACTGTTTTTT. This translates into CASRPSDQGAGEKLFF.

As for this clonotype: The junction departs from the called germline gene at one end, perhaps through a read error. The rearrangement joins TRBV6-2 or TRBV6-3 to TRBJ2-2, with 9 bases identical to TRBD1. Germline CDR1 reads MNHEY; CDR2 reads SVGEGT. CDR3 length equals 17 residues. The CDR3 spells CTSSRTGGRAGTGELFF. The CDR3 DNA follows: TGTACCAGCAGCCGAACAGGGGGCAGAGCTGGAACCGGGGAGCTGTTTTTT.

Sample share makes this clonotype medium-sized. The rearrangement uses TRBV5-1 and TRBJ1-1; D remains unclear. Trimming cost V 7 bases and J 0 bases, with 7 bases left between them. CDR3 length: 12 amino acids. Germline V gene lookup returns CDR1 SGHRS and CDR2 YFSETQ. CDR3 in DNA: TGCGCCAGCGAGGGCTTGAACACTGAAGCTTTCTTT. It yields the protein CASEGLNTEAFF.

This clonotype was counted only a few times. The chain has TRBV28 and TRBJ2-7; D gene uncertain. Trimming took 6 bases from V and 9 from J, leaving 18 bases between them. The CDR3 totals 13 residues. Germline CDR1 MDHEN, CDR2 SYDVKM. The CDR3 sequence: CASREDPVGRQYF. The DNA of the CDR3 is TGTGCCAGCAGGGAAGACCCTGTTGGTCGGCAGTACTTC.

The chain employs TRBV9 and TRBJ2-5, with TRBD1 as a possible D gene (6 bases). The ends were cut back, 4 bases at V and 2 bases at J, with 15 bases in the middle. The CDR3 has 15 amino acids. Germline V CDR1 and CDR2: SGDLS, YYNGEE. The CDR3 sequence: CASSTQQGPQETQYF. In DNA, the CDR3 is TGTGCCAGCAGCACACAACAGGGTCCACAAGAGACCCAGTACTTC.

This clonotype was detected only a few times. Sequence at one end of the junction differs from germline and may be a read error. The V and J genes are TRBV7-8 and TRBJ2-7; TRBD1 is a possible D gene (8 bases). Germline V gene data show CDR1 as SGHVS and CDR2 as FQNEAQ. The CDR3 runs 18 residues. The CDR3 nucleotides are TGTGCCAGCAGCCCAGGTCCCGGGACAGGACTAGGATCCTACGAGCAGCACTTC. It yields the protein CASSPGPGTGLGSYEQHF.

At least ten counts were recorded for this clonotype. CDR3 sequence reads: CSARETSGRGYEQYF. The CDR3, as DNA: TGCAGTGCTAGAGAGACTAGCGGGAGAGGCTACGAGCAGTACTTC. The chain carries TRBV20-1 and TRBJ2-7, with 12 bases matching TRBD2. V lost 0 bases, J lost 3 bases, and 3 bases stayed unmatched. CDR3 length: 15 residues. CDR1 and CDR2 (germline): DFQATT, SNEGSKA (reference sequence).

This clonotype was observed once. The chain uses TRBV27 and TRBJ2-3, with 10 bases that match TRBD1. Germline V gene sequence: CDR1 MNHEY, CDR2 SMNVEV (reference sequence). The length of the CDR3 is 16 residues. Trimming took 5 bases from V and 3 from J; bases not matched to a gene: 8. Here the CDR3 DNA reads TGTGCCAGCAGTAAAGGGACAGGGGCGAGGACAGATACGCAGTATTTT. Protein product: CASSKGTGARTDTQYF.

This clonotype was counted only a few times. V and J are TRBV27 and TRBJ2-1; D is possibly TRBD1 or TRBD2 (5 bases each). CDR1 and CDR2 from the germline V gene are MNHEY and SMNVEV (reference sequence). This CDR3 contains 17 residues. V lost 10 bases and J 0 bases, leaving 22 bases between the germline ends. The CDR3 DNA reads TGTGCCACCACTTCCTGGGACCGACCGAGCTCCTACAATGAGCAGTTCTTC. It specifies CATTSWDRPSSYNEQFF.

V gene TRBV5-1 combines with J gene TRBJ2-5; D is perhaps TRBD2 (7 bases). V lost 0 bases and J lost 4, with 13 bases in between. The CDR3 is 15 amino acids. Germline CDR1 SGHRS, CDR2 YFSETQ. CDR3: CASSLEGGRRETQYF. The CDR3 DNA reads TGCGCCAGCAGCTTGGAGGGGGGGCGCCGAGAGACCCAGTACTTC.

The sample holds a few counts of this clonotype. The V call is TRBV4-2, the J call TRBJ1-1; 8 bases agree with TRBD1. The germline V gene has CDR1 LGHNA and CDR2 YNFKEQ. J lost 4 bases, V lost 0 bases, and 4 bases had no gene match. This CDR3 comprises 15 residues. CDR3 loop: CASSQDAGGFTEAFF. CDR3 nucleotide sequence: TGTGCCAGCAGCCAAGATGCAGGGGGCTTCACTGAAGCTTTCTTT.

Ten or more counts support this clonotype. The chain has TRBV7-8 and TRBJ2-7, with TRBD2 identical over 8 bases. CDR3 length: 14 residues. V lost 1 base to trimming and J lost 3 bases; unmatched junction nucleotides: 2. CDR1 and CDR2 from the germline V gene are SGHVS and FQNEAQ. The CDR3 sequence is CASSLGAGDYEQYF. The CDR3 DNA follows: TGTGCCAGCAGCTTAGGAGCGGGAGACTACGAGCAGTACTTC.

This chain joins TRBV19 and TRBJ1-4; 9 bases align to TRBD1. CDR3 size: 15 residues. The germline V gene encodes CDR1 LNHDA and CDR2 SQIVND (reference sequence). V lost 4 bases and J lost 8; bases outside the gene matches: 8. CDR3 sequence (DNA): TGTGCCAGTAGTACCCGGACAGGGGTAAACGAAAAACTGTTTTTT. Protein: CASSTRTGVNEKLFF. Supplemented by reference TRBV19 and TRBJ1-4, the full variable domain reads DGGITQSPKYLFRKEGQNVTLSCEQNLNHDAMYWYRQDPGQGLRLIYYSQIVNDFQKGDIAEGYSVSREKKESFPLTVTSAQKNPTAFYLCASSTRTGVNEKLFFGSGTQLSVL.

The J gene is TRBJ2-1, the V gene TRBV11-3, with D maybe TRBD2 (5 bases). The germline CDR1 and CDR2 sequences are SGHNT and YENEEA. There are 16 residues in the CDR3. V lost 4 bases to trimming and J lost 15 bases, with 28 bases between them. CDR3 protein: CASSSRGEKSGEKRFF. Written as DNA, the CDR3 is TGTGCCAGCAGCTCCCGGGGAGAGAAGAGCGGCGAGAAGCGGTTCTTC.

A few counts support this clonotype. The DNA for the CDR3 is TGCAGCGCCACAAGCACAGATACGCAGTATTTT. It is translated as CSATSTDTQYF. The chain combines TRBV29-1 with TRBJ2-3; D is ambiguous. The germline gives CDR1 SQVTM, CDR2 ANQGSEA. V dropped 7 bases and J dropped 0 bases, with 5 bases sitting between them. This CDR3 comprises 11 residues.

V gene TRBV19 combines with J gene TRBJ2-3; 9 nucleotides match TRBD2. This CDR3 has 16 amino acids. V shed 1 base and J 0 bases; nucleotides not matched to a gene: 2. The V gene's germline CDR1 is LNHDA and CDR2 SQIVND (reference sequence). CDR3 loop: CASSIASGASTDTQYF. The CDR3 DNA is TGTGCCAGTAGTATAGCTAGCGGGGCTAGCACAGATACGCAGTATTTT.

The sample holds a few counts of this clonotype. The chain employs TRBV19 and TRBJ2-7; 7 nucleotides align to TRBD1. Germline trimming cut 3 bases from V and 2 bases from J; bases unmatched to any gene: 4. The CDR3 consists of 14 residues. Germline values: CDR1 LNHDA, CDR2 SQIVND (reference sequence). This CDR3 is CASSILGQTYEQYF. In nucleotides, the CDR3 is TGTGCCAGTAGTATTTTGGGACAGACCTACGAGCAGTACTTC.

CDR3 in DNA: TGTGCCACCAGTGACCCCGGGACTAGCGGGGTGTACGAGCAGTACTTC. Protein: CATSDPGTSGVYEQYF. This chain joins TRBV24-1 and TRBJ2-7, with 13 bases that match TRBD2. The CDR3 has 16 residues. CDR1 KGHDR and CDR2 SFDVKD come from the germline V gene. The junction had 6 bases not matched to a gene; V was cut back by 4 bases and J by 4 bases.

This clonotype has a count of ten or more. This rearrangement joins TRBV2 to TRBJ1-1; D is unresolved. V was cut by 8 bases and J by 2 bases, with 12 bases left in between. Germline V CDR1 and CDR2: SNHLY, FYNNEI. The CDR3 sequence is 13 residues long. For the CDR3, the DNA is TGTGCCAGCCTACTGGCCCGTAACACTGAAGCTTTCTTT. Translation: CASLLARNTEAFF.

This clonotype showed up many times. The J gene is TRBJ2-7, the V gene TRBV20-1, with D possibly matching TRBD1 (6 bases). V dropped 0 bases and J dropped 3 bases, with 15 bases sitting between them. Germline-derived CDR1 and CDR2 are DFQATT and SNEGSKA (reference sequence). This CDR3 comprises 15 residues. The CDR3 DNA reads as TGCAGTGCTAGAGACTTCCGACAGGTGGGCTACGAGCAGTACTTC. Its translation is CSARDFRQVGYEQYF.

The chain joins TRBV10-2 to TRBJ1-2, with 8 bases that match TRBD1. The V segment lost 0 bases and the J segment 14 bases; nucleotides outside the gene matches: 14. The CDR3 is 15 amino acids. Germline V gene lookup returns CDR1 WSHSY and CDR2 SAAADI. The CDR3 region is CASSESIQTTGGPTF. The CDR3 DNA reads TGCGCCAGCAGTGAGTCGATACAAACCACAGGGGGACCTACCTTC.

This chain links TRBV19 with TRBJ2-7; perhaps TRBD2 as D (6 bases). V gave up 4 bases and J gave up 3 bases, with 10 bases separating them. Per germline, CDR1 LNHDA and CDR2 SQIVND (reference sequence). This CDR3 comprises 13 residues. The CDR3 region has the DNA TGTGCCAGTAGTAAGGAGGGACGCTACGAGCAGTACTTC. It yields the protein CASSKEGRYEQYF.

This clonotype was counted ten times or more. The J gene is TRBJ2-1, the V gene TRBV5-1, with D possibly matching TRBD1 (5 bases). The germline V and J ends were trimmed by 0 bases and 0 bases, with 10 bases remaining between them. CDR1 is SGHRS and CDR2 is YFSETQ in the germline V gene. This CDR3 is 16 amino acids long. CDR3 in DNA: TGCGCCAGCAGCTTGGAGGGGCGGTACTCCTACAATGAGCAGTTCTTC. As protein: CASSLEGRYSYNEQFF.

Details on this clonotype: One end of the junction does not line up with germline, which may come from a read error. This chain connects TRBV20-1 to TRBJ1-5; TRBD1 matches at 8 bases. The CDR3 totals 16 residues. Looked up from germline, CDR1 is DFQATT and CDR2 is SNEGSKA (reference sequence). The CDR3 sequence: CSAISRGPRSNRPQHF. DNA of the CDR3: TGCAGTGCTATAAGCAGGGGGCCGAGGAGCAATCGGCCCCAGCATTTT.

The rearrangement joins TRBV6-1 to TRBJ1-3; D is ambiguous. The CDR3 covers 13 residues. The V end lost 0 bases, the J end lost 6 bases, and 6 bases lay between the germline ends. The germline V gene encodes CDR1 MNHNS and CDR2 SASEGT. The CDR3 coding sequence is TGTGCCAGCAGTGAAGCACCTTCAAACACCATATATTTT. This gives the protein CASSEAPSNTIYF.